Below are 12 T cell receptor beta chains sequenced from a single sample in a study of cytomegalovirus exposure and HLA in healthy donors. PCR was performed using 60 Vbeta and 13 Jbeta primers. The assay was immunoSEQ multiplex PCR, and TCRdb's table has in-frame clones only and misses some. The sample yields around 150,000 clones, over 70% seen once. Sequenced: PBMCs. The receptors come from a man between 25 and 39 years old in good health and CMV-seronegative.

The chain is built from TRBV20-1 and TRBJ1-1; no clear D gene. The CDR3 is 11 amino acids. Trimming pared 3 bases from V and 6 bases from J, leaving 8 bases between. The germline CDR1 and CDR2 sequences are DFQATT and SNEGSKA (reference sequence). In DNA form, the CDR3 reads TGCAGTGCTAGGACTTCACCTGAAGCTTTCTTT. Its translation is CSARTSPEAFF.

The chain combines TRBV30 with TRBJ1-2; 8 bases are a match to TRBD1. The germline V gene encodes CDR1 GTSNPN and CDR2 SVGIG (reference sequence). V trimming: 5 bases; J trimming: 4 bases; junction bases outside the gene matches: 6. This CDR3 comprises 13 residues. The CDR3 coding sequence is TGTGCCTGGTACGCAGGGGGCCTCTATGGCTACACCTTC. It specifies CAWYAGGLYGYTF.

The J gene is TRBJ2-7, the V gene TRBV5-6; TRBD2 is a possible D gene (6 bases). V was shortened by 4 bases and J by 7 bases, with 18 bases between the two germline ends. Germline V gene lookup returns CDR1 SGHDT and CDR2 YYEEEE. The CDR3 is made up of 14 amino acids. In nucleotides, the CDR3 is TGTGCCAGCAGCCTTCCTCGGGGGACGAGTGAGCAGTACTTC. Amino acids: CASSLPRGTSEQYF. Combining the CDR3 with reference TRBV5-6 and TRBJ2-7 gives the whole variable domain DAGVTQSPTHLIKTRGQQVTLRCSPKSGHDTVSWYQQALGQGPQFIFQYYEEEERQRGNFPDRFSGHQFPNYSSELNVNALLLGDSALYLCASSLPRGTSEQYFGPGTRLTVT.

This chain joins TRBV2 and TRBJ2-7, with 8 positions matching TRBD1. CDR1 and CDR2 from the germline V gene are SNHLY and FYNNEI. J gave up 4 bases and V 7 bases, and 12 bases lay outside the gene matches. The CDR3 spans 15 residues. The CDR3 is CASKTLGQGIYEQYF. The CDR3 region has the DNA TGTGCCAGCAAAACCCTCGGACAGGGTATATACGAGCAGTACTTC. Combining the CDR3 with reference TRBV2 and TRBJ2-7 gives the whole variable domain EPEVTQTPSHQVTQMGQEVILRCVPISNHLYFYWYRQILGQKVEFLVSFYNNEISEKSEIFDDQFSVERPDGSNFTLKIRSTKLEDSAMYFCASKTLGQGIYEQYFGPGTRLTVT.

As for this clone: In the same sample, other DNA sequences code for this CDR3. The genes are TRBV28 and TRBJ1-5, with D unresolved. The CDR3 extends over 14 amino acids. The V gene's germline CDR1 is MDHEN and CDR2 SYDVKM. Trimming stripped 2 bases from V and 0 bases from J, with 5 bases between. The CDR3 coding sequence is TGTGCCAGCAGTTTAGGTAGTAGCAATCAGCCCCAGCATTTT. As protein: CASSLGSSNQPQHF.

This chain links TRBV6-6 with TRBJ2-2, with D perhaps TRBD1 (6 bases). The ends were cut back, 4 bases at V and 4 bases at J, with 10 bases in the middle. The CDR3 runs 14 residues. Per germline, CDR1 MNHNY and CDR2 SVGAGI (reference sequence). CDR3 nucleotide sequence: TGTGCCAGCAGTTCCCGGACAGCCACCGGGGAGCTGTTTTTT. This codes for CASSSRTATGELFF.

This clone has only a few counts. This chain connects TRBV6-5 to TRBJ1-1; tentatively, D is TRBD1 (6 bases). V dropped 6 bases and J dropped 4 bases, with 12 bases sitting between them. The CDR3 consists of 13 residues. Germline CDR1 MNHEY, CDR2 SVGAGI. The CDR3 DNA follows: TGTGCCAGCAGCCGGACAGAGGGCACTGAAGCTTTCTTT. Its protein is CASSRTEGTEAFF.

A few counts support this clone. The genes are TRBV6-5 and TRBJ2-3; 7 bases line up with TRBD1. Unmatched junction bases numbered 2, after V lost 2 bases and J lost 0 bases. Germline-derived CDR1 and CDR2 are MNHEY and SVGAGI. This CDR3 contains 15 residues. This CDR3 is CASSYQGQSTDTQYF. CDR3 sequence (DNA): TGTGCCAGCAGTTACCAGGGACAGAGCACAGATACGCAGTATTTT.

This chain uses TRBV18 with TRBJ2-7; the D gene is possibly TRBD2 (5 bases). The V gene's germline CDR1 is KGHSH and CDR2 LQKENI. There are 15 residues in the CDR3. V lost 0 bases and J 2 bases, leaving 11 bases between the germline ends. The CDR3 loop reads CASSPPSAGTYEQYF. CDR3 coding DNA: TGTGCCAGCTCACCACCTTCTGCCGGGACCTACGAGCAGTACTTC.

The V gene is TRBV28, the J gene TRBJ2-3, with 10 bases matching TRBD2. The trim removed 8 bases at V and 2 bases at J, leaving 4 bases unmatched. There are 14 residues in the CDR3. Germline-derived CDR1 and CDR2 are MDHEN and SYDVKM. CDR3: CASLLAGSTDTQYF. The CDR3 bases are TGTGCCAGCCTACTAGCGGGATCCACAGATACGCAGTATTTT. Full variable domain (remainder filled in from reference TRBV28 and TRBJ2-3): DVKVTQSSRYLVKRTGEKVFLECVQDMDHENMFWYRQDPGLGLRLIYFSYDVKMKEKGDIPEGYSVSREKKERFSLILESASTNQTSMYLCASLLAGSTDTQYFGPGTRLTVL.

The chain couples TRBV6-5 to TRBJ2-7, with 9 bases fitting TRBD2. Germline V lookup: CDR1 MNHEY, CDR2 SVGAGI. V was pared by 0 bases and J by 3 bases, with 3 bases of the junction left unmatched. The CDR3 totals 15 residues. The CDR3 DNA is TGTGCCAGCAGTTACTCTAGCGGGAGAGGCTACGAGCAGTACTTC. It translates to CASSYSSGRGYEQYF.

This sequence joins TRBV19 and TRBJ2-1, with TRBD2 matching 10 bases. CDR3 length: 16 residues. Germline V gene data show CDR1 as LNHDA and CDR2 as SQIVND (reference sequence). V was pared by 1 base and J by 6 bases, with 6 bases of the junction left unmatched. CDR3 amino acids: CASSIGWASGGNEQFF. CDR3 sequence (DNA): TGTGCCAGTAGTATAGGGTGGGCTAGCGGGGGCAATGAGCAGTTCTTC.